The next 22 T cell receptor beta chains were all read from a single sample in a study of blood T cell repertoires in COVID-19. Some clones are missing from TCRdb's copy, which holds only in-frame ones; the method was immunoSEQ multiplex PCR. This table holds 150,000 to 200,000 clones, 86% found once. The sequenced material came from peripheral blood. These TCRs come from a woman aged 25 to 39 with active or convalescent COVID-19.

The chain is built from TRBV5-5 and TRBJ1-1, with a possible D match to TRBD1 (5 bases). The germline CDR1 and CDR2 sequences are SGHKS and YYEKEE (reference sequence). This CDR3 contains 13 residues. The V end lost 5 bases, the J end lost 1 base, and 9 bases lay between the germline ends. CDR3 bases: TGTGCCAGCAGTTATACAGGGAACACTGAAGCTTTCTTT. Encoded protein: CASSYTGNTEAFF.

V gene TRBV24-1 combines with J gene TRBJ1-2, with TRBD1 identical over 7 bases. The CDR3 length is 14 residues. Germline loops: CDR1 KGHDR, CDR2 SFDVKD. The ends lost 3 bases at V and 8 bases at J; junction bases unmatched: 8. DNA for the CDR3: TGTGCCACCAGTGATCGTGACAGGGCGGAAGGCTACACCTTC. Protein product: CATSDRDRAEGYTF.

The chain carries TRBV21-1 and TRBJ1-2; the table gives TRBD1 as D, unverified against the DNA. TRBV21-1 is described as a pseudogene. The CDR3 has 16 amino acids. CDR3 loop: CASSKGRGTGDYGYTF. CDR3 DNA: TGTGCCAGCAGCAAAGGTAGAGGAACAGGGGACTATGGCTACACCTTC.

J is TRBJ1-2 and V is TRBV12-3 or TRBV12-4, with 8 bases matching TRBD1. V shed 6 bases, J shed 5 bases, and the junction held 5 bases outside the gene matches. The CDR3 contains 13 residues. The CDR3 sequence is CASSRTGGYGYTF. In DNA, the CDR3 is TGTGCCAGCAGCCGAACAGGGGGATATGGCTACACCTTC.

The chain joins TRBV6-5 to TRBJ2-7, with 7 bases matching TRBD1. The V gene end was trimmed by 7 bases and the J gene end by 6 bases; junction bases not matched to a gene: 12. CDR3 size: 14 residues. CDR1 is MNHEY and CDR2 is SVGAGI in the germline V gene. The CDR3 DNA is TGTGCCAGCACCCACGACGCCAGGGGGAGCGAGCAGTACTTC. It translates to CASTHDARGSEQYF.

The chain combines TRBV11-2 with TRBJ2-7; 11 nucleotides align to TRBD2. The germline gives CDR1 SGHAT, CDR2 FQNNGV. The length of the CDR3 is 15 residues. The J segment lost 2 bases and the V segment lost 6 bases, leaving 6 bases of the junction unmatched. As DNA, the CDR3 is TGTGCCAGCAGTTCTATAGCGGGAGGGGCCTACGAGCAGTACTTC. Its protein product is CASSSIAGGAYEQYF.

The chain is built from TRBV27 and TRBJ1-2; TRBD1 agrees at 7 bases. J lost 8 bases, V lost 8 bases, and 17 bases had no gene match. Germline CDR1 reads MNHEY; CDR2 reads SMNVEV (reference sequence). The CDR3 totals 15 residues. The CDR3 is CASSPITGEFWGYTF. As DNA, the CDR3 is TGTGCCAGCTCTCCGATTACAGGGGAGTTTTGGGGCTACACCTTC.

The chain uses TRBV9 and TRBJ1-2; 7 bases align to TRBD1. Germline CDR1 SGDLS, CDR2 YYNGEE. The V and J ends lost 3 bases and 4 bases, in that order; junction bases with no gene match: 9. This CDR3 is 15 amino acids long. The CDR3 sequence: CASSEGSGTAYGYTF. In DNA, the CDR3 is TGTGCCAGCAGCGAAGGATCCGGGACAGCCTATGGCTACACCTTC.

The rearrangement links TRBV27 to TRBJ2-2; TRBD1 might be the D (5 bases). Trimming took 1 base from V and 0 from J, leaving 9 bases between them. The germline gives CDR1 MNHEY, CDR2 SMNVEV (reference sequence). The CDR3 is 16 residues long. DNA for the CDR3: TGTGCCAGCAGTTTATATCCAGGGTCGAACACCGGGGAGCTGTTTTTT. Translating gives CASSLYPGSNTGELFF.

The V call is TRBV2, the J call TRBJ1-2; D is possibly TRBD1 (6 bases). V lost 3 bases to trimming and J lost 4 bases, with 12 bases between them. Germline V CDR1 and CDR2: SNHLY, FYNNEI. This CDR3 comprises 14 residues. The DNA of the CDR3 is TGTGCCAGCAGTGAGAGTCCAGGGGTCTATGGCTACACCTTC. Amino acid sequence: CASSESPGVYGYTF. The full variable domain, completed using reference TRBV2 and TRBJ1-2, is EPEVTQTPSHQVTQMGQEVILRCVPISNHLYFYWYRQILGQKVEFLVSFYNNEISEKSEIFDDQFSVERPDGSNFTLKIRSTKLEDSAMYFCASSESPGVYGYTFGSGTRLTVV.

The chain carries TRBV11-2 and TRBJ2-2; D ambiguous. The V and J ends lost 1 base and 0 bases respectively, with 9 bases between them. This CDR3 region has 16 residues. Germline loops: CDR1 SGHAT, CDR2 FQNNGV. The CDR3 nucleotides are TGTGCCAGCAGCTTAGTTTGGCAGACGAACACCGGGGAGCTGTTTTTT. This translates into CASSLVWQTNTGELFF.

The chain joins TRBV6-2 or TRBV6-3 to TRBJ2-7; D unclear. With 4 bases removed from V and 4 bases from J, the gap between germline ends came to 11 bases. The CDR3 has 13 amino acids. The germline V gene encodes CDR1 MNHEY and CDR2 SVGEGT. The DNA of the CDR3 is TGTGCCAGCAGTTCGCCTAATCCTTACGAGCAGTACTTC. Amino acid sequence: CASSSPNPYEQYF.

This chain connects TRBV5-6 to TRBJ2-7; weak D call: TRBD2 (5 bases). Germline V gene sequence: CDR1 SGHDT, CDR2 YYEEEE. The CDR3 runs 14 residues. Deletions cut 0 bases from V and 3 bases from J, with 10 bases between. CDR3 protein: CASSLDGGNYEQYF. DNA of the CDR3: TGTGCCAGCAGCTTGGATGGAGGAAACTACGAGCAGTACTTC.

The chain has TRBV6-1 and TRBJ1-6; D gene unclear. The CDR3 sequence is 15 residues long. The germline V gene has CDR1 MNHNS and CDR2 SASEGT. The V end was cut by 2 bases, the J end by 10 bases, with 15 bases between. CDR3 sequence: CASSEQAGMRSPLHF. Here the CDR3 DNA reads TGTGCCAGCAGTGAACAAGCGGGAATGCGGTCACCCCTCCACTTT.

The chain is built from TRBV7-9 and TRBJ2-1; 9 bases match TRBD2. Germline V CDR1 and CDR2: SEHNR, FQNEAQ (reference sequence). Trimming cost V 0 bases and J 2 bases; bases outside gene matches: 5. This CDR3 is 17 amino acids long. The CDR3 here is CASSLALASGTYNEQFF. In nucleotides, the CDR3 is TGTGCCAGCAGCTTAGCCCTCGCTAGCGGGACCTACAATGAGCAGTTCTTC.

The chain couples TRBV29-1 to TRBJ2-7, with 8 bases aligning to TRBD2. V lost 1 base to trimming and J lost 7 bases; unmatched junction nucleotides: 15. Germline assignment: CDR1 SQVTM and CDR2 ANQGSEA. There are 16 residues in the CDR3. The CDR3 coding sequence is TGCAGCGTTGAAGCGTATAAGTCCGGACTAGCAAGGGAGCAGTACTTC. Translated: CSVEAYKSGLAREQYF.

The chain is built from TRBV5-5 and TRBJ1-2; maybe TRBD1 (6 bases). The germline V gene encodes CDR1 SGHKS and CDR2 YYEKEE (reference sequence). V lost 1 base and J 8 bases, leaving 12 bases between the germline ends. The CDR3 loop spans 13 amino acids. CDR3 residues: CASSLPQGAGYTF. The CDR3 DNA sequence: TGTGCCAGCAGCTTGCCACAGGGTGCCGGCTACACCTTC. Together with reference TRBV5-5 and TRBJ1-2, the CDR3 gives the full variable domain: DAGVTQSPTHLIKTRGQQVTLRCSPISGHKSVSWYQQVLGQGPQFIFQYYEKEERGRGNFPDRFSARQFPNYSSELNVNALLLGDSALYLCASSLPQGAGYTFGSGTRLTVV.

This chain links TRBV3-1 (or the pseudogene TRBV3-2) with TRBJ1-1; D gene uncertain. This CDR3 is 15 amino acids long. Germline V gives CDR1 LGHDT, CDR2 YNNKEL (reference sequence). V was trimmed by 8 bases and J by 6 bases, leaving 22 bases between them. For the CDR3, the DNA is TGTGCCAGCTCGCAAGTCGCCTCGAGGCACTCTGAAGCTTTCTTT. This sequence encodes CASSQVASRHSEAFF.

The chain recombines TRBV5-1 with TRBJ2-1, with 15 nucleotides matching TRBD2. This CDR3 has 16 residues. The germline V gene encodes CDR1 SGHRS and CDR2 YFSETQ. V dropped 6 bases and J dropped 6; count of bases not matched to a gene: 7. The CDR3 coding sequence is TGCGCCAGCAACTTCCCGGGACTAGCGGGAGGCAATGAGCAGTTCTTC. Residues: CASNFPGLAGGNEQFF.

This clone came up once. V gene TRBV28 combines with J gene TRBJ1-5; 8 bases fit TRBD1. This CDR3 contains 14 residues. Germline CDR1 and CDR2: MDHEN and SYDVKM. Trimming removed 2 bases from V and 10 bases from J; junction bases left unmatched: 7. The DNA for the CDR3 is TGTGCCAGCAGTTTAGGACAGGGAATCAGCCCCCAGCATTTT. The encoded protein is CASSLGQGISPQHF.

The gene calls are TRBV6-1 and TRBJ1-1, with 9 bases lining up with TRBD1. Germline CDR1 and CDR2: MNHNS and SASEGT. V was clipped by 2 bases and J by 7 bases; unmatched bases: 11. This CDR3 contains 16 residues. The CDR3 DNA reads TGTGCCAGCAGTGAAATCGCCGGGACAGGGACCTTTGAAGCTTTCTTT. It is translated as CASSEIAGTGTFEAFF.

The chain carries TRBV7-9 and TRBJ2-1, with TRBD2 matching over 7 bases. V lost 1 base and J lost 4; bases outside the gene matches: 4. Germline loops: CDR1 SEHNR, CDR2 FQNEAQ (reference sequence). The CDR3 totals 15 residues. The DNA of the CDR3 is TGTGCCAGCAGCTTAGAGCTAGCGGCTTACAATGAGCAGTTCTTC. It translates to CASSLELAAYNEQFF.